The rows below give T cell receptor beta chains drawn from one sample of a study of shared clonotypes between healthy human individuals. TCRdb's table, derived via immunoSEQ multiplex PCR, lists solely in-frame clones and lacks some. Here the sample spans about 330,000 clones, roughly 70% being singletons. The material sequenced was memory CD4+ T cells sorted from blood. The receptors derive from a man aged 25-45 years in good health. Each CDR3 is given with its conserved first and last residue. Expanded clones get a size class; other rows say once, few or many, or leave the size out.

clone_size: NA
v_call: TRBV11-3
cdr3_aa: CASSRDRGPYEQYF

clone_size: NA
v_call: TRBV7-6
cdr3_aa: CASSLDLGWSEKLFF

clone_size: NA
v_call: TRBV14
cdr3_aa: CASSQGRGLSNEQFF

clone_size: NA
v_call: TRBV5-1
cdr3_aa: CASRGGVAGELFF

clone_size: NA
v_call: TRBV7-2
cdr3_aa: CASSLGVQSLSGNTIYF

clone_size: NA
v_call: TRBV4-3
cdr3_aa: CASSPSLTSGASYEQYF

clone_size: few
v_call: TRBV2
cdr3_aa: CASSASSAFRYEQYF

clone_size: NA
v_call: TRBV7-9
cdr3_aa: CASSLTGSMGQETQYF

clone_size: NA
v_call: TRBV18
cdr3_aa: CASSPGRMYTEAFF

clone_size: NA
v_call: TRBV5-1
cdr3_aa: CASSRGLAGGRETQYF

clone_size: NA
v_call: TRBV19
cdr3_aa: CASSLGRAQPQHF

clone_size: NA
v_call: TRBV14
cdr3_aa: CASSQRGANTEAFF

clone_size: NA
v_call: TRBV19
cdr3_aa: CASSDRVDQPQHF

clone_size: NA
v_call: TRBV6-5
cdr3_aa: CASSPGYSGNTIYF

clone_size: NA
v_call: TRBV5-1
cdr3_aa: CASRPGQGVLPSSYNEQFF

clone_size: many
v_call: TRBV5-4
cdr3_aa: CASRWQPLDGYTF

clone_size: few
v_call: TRBV7-2
cdr3_aa: CASRGGRAEGSYNEQFF

clone_size: NA
v_call: TRBV5-4
cdr3_aa: CASSLVGRSEQFF

clone_size: NA
v_call: TRBV7-2
cdr3_aa: CASSLVAMAGDEQYF

clone_size: NA
v_call: TRBV2
cdr3_aa: CASTETLRTEAFF

clone_size: NA
v_call: TRBV18
cdr3_aa: CASSPTGQDGTQYF

clone_size: NA
v_call: TRBV7-2
cdr3_aa: CASTLTRDSLTEAFF

clone_size: NA
v_call: TRBV2
cdr3_aa: CASRDRVRNNEQFF

clone_size: NA
v_call: TRBV5-1
cdr3_aa: CASSLVTSREEQFF

clone_size: few
v_call: TRBV10-3
cdr3_aa: CAISESSTDTQYF

clone_size: NA
v_call: TRBV5-1
cdr3_aa: CASSLAAGEGDTQYF

clone_size: NA
v_call: TRBV19
cdr3_aa: CASSMTGALTDTQYF

clone_size: NA
v_call: TRBV29-1
cdr3_aa: CSADKGSSPDTQYF

clone_size: few
v_call: TRBV7-9
cdr3_aa: CASSLTRDTSYEQYF

clone_size: NA
v_call: TRBV5-1
cdr3_aa: CASSLWGDQPQHF

clone_size: NA
v_call: TRBV7-8
cdr3_aa: CASSPRRVAGGDNEQFF

clone_size: NA
v_call: TRBV28
cdr3_aa: CASSSLGAGREETQYF

clone_size: NA
v_call: TRBV29-1
cdr3_aa: CSVEKTGTYEQYF

clone_size: NA
v_call: TRBV27
cdr3_aa: CASSRTSGRTDTQYF

clone_size: NA
v_call: TRBV11-2
cdr3_aa: CASSESLSGGHTEAFF

clone_size: NA
v_call: TRBV29-1
cdr3_aa: CSVGTGQETQYF

clone_size: NA
v_call: TRBV18
cdr3_aa: CASSPFGEVYNEQFF

clone_size: NA
v_call: TRBV7-2
cdr3_aa: CASSHDRGLQPQHF

clone_size: NA
v_call: TRBV6-4
cdr3_aa: CASSDSAGAPDTQYF

clone_size: few
v_call: TRBV28
cdr3_aa: CASFPNAGVYNEQFF

clone_size: NA
v_call: TRBV19
cdr3_aa: CASSRTGGVYEQYF

clone_size: many
v_call: TRBV10-3
cdr3_aa: CAISGPGSGINSGANVLTF

clone_size: NA
v_call: TRBV11-2
cdr3_aa: CASSPNGYGEQYF

clone_size: few
v_call: TRBV7-3
cdr3_aa: CASSLQGEETQYF

clone_size: few
v_call: TRBV10-3
cdr3_aa: CAISEGGQGPREQYF

clone_size: NA
v_call: TRBV2
cdr3_aa: CASLGLLRDRLGNYEQYF

clone_size: NA
v_call: TRBV28
cdr3_aa: CASSSPGTGDFYEQYF

clone_size: NA
v_call: TRBV28
cdr3_aa: CATKAGGSYNEQFF

clone_size: few
v_call: TRBV5-1
cdr3_aa: CASSLGPPSNHEQFF

clone_size: NA
v_call: TRBV5-4
cdr3_aa: CASSLELAVGAKNIQYF

clone_size: NA
v_call: TRBV18
cdr3_aa: CASSPPTSGRSDTQYF